This TCR beta chain appears in the sequencing data of a study of PD-L1 blockade in urothelial cancer. Study context: Patients' histories included 0 to 3 prior chemotherapy regimens.

The sample's time point: pretreatment peripheral blood. This clone was seen only a few times. The protocol was immunoSEQ multiplex PCR, while the TCRdb copy is restricted to in-frame clones and leaves out a portion. The data show over 65,000 clones, with roughly 90% seen just once and more than 3.5% held by the top ten. Looked up from germline, CDR1 is MDHEN and CDR2 is SYDVKM. V lost 8 bases to trimming and J lost 8 bases; unmatched junction nucleotides: 8. The CDR3 extends over 12 amino acids. This TCR derives from a man aged 70-80 years with urothelial cancer. The sample consisted of PBMCs, taken around atezolizumab (anti-PD-L1) treatment. The gene calls are TRBV28 and TRBJ1-2, with 7 bases matching TRBD1. The CDR3 DNA follows: TGTGCCAGCCAGGGGGACCCTGGAGGCTACACCTTC. This encodes CASQGDPGGYTF.